One and the same sample provided the 28 T cell receptor beta chains below, sequenced in a study of blood T cell repertoires in COVID-19. Here immunoSEQ multiplex PCR was the method, and the copy in TCRdb shows in-frame clones only, minus some. The table records 150,000 or so clones, around 84% of them present only once. Sequenced input: peripheral blood. These receptors were obtained from a man aged 55 to 70 with COVID-19, enrolled during active disease.

The chain couples TRBV7-3 to TRBJ2-5; maybe TRBD1 (5 bases). Trimming shortened V by 5 bases and J by 8 bases, and 15 bases separated the two germline ends. CDR3 length: 13 amino acids. CDR1 is SGHTA, CDR2 FQGTGA, per germline. The CDR3 protein is CASSRNFRETQYF. CDR3 DNA: TGTGCCAGCAGCCGCAACTTCAGGGAAACCCAGTACTTC. The entire variable domain, with the rest obtained from reference TRBV7-3 and TRBJ2-5, is as follows: GAGVSQTPSNKVTEKGKYVELRCDPISGHTALYWYRQSLGQGPEFLIYFQGTGAADDSGLPNDRFFAVRPEGSVSTLKIQRTERGDSAVYLCASSRNFRETQYFGPGTRLLVL.

V gene TRBV9 combines with J gene TRBJ2-3; 12 nucleotides agree with TRBD2. V was pared by 4 bases and J by 1 base, with 4 bases of the junction left unmatched. The CDR3 is 16 residues long. CDR1 SGDLS and CDR2 YYNGEE come from the germline V gene. CDR3 protein: CASSPWTSGGTDTQYF. The CDR3, as DNA: TGTGCCAGCAGCCCTTGGACTAGCGGGGGCACAGATACGCAGTATTTT.

This clone was seen a single time. The V call is TRBV19, the J call TRBJ2-7; perhaps TRBD2 as D (5 bases). CDR3 length: 15 amino acids. CDR1 LNHDA and CDR2 SQIVND come from the germline V gene (reference sequence). Trimming took 4 bases from V and 2 from J, leaving 15 bases between them. CDR3 sequence (DNA): TGTGCCAGTAGTACATCGAGCGGAGGTCCCTACGAGCAGTACTTC. It is translated as CASSTSSGGPYEQYF.

This clone was recorded once. The V call is TRBV11-2, the J call TRBJ2-5, with D uncertain. Germline values: CDR1 SGHAT, CDR2 FQNNGV. The CDR3 has 14 residues. The germline V and J ends were trimmed by 1 base and 2 bases, with 8 bases remaining between them. The CDR3 loop is CASSLVHGQETQYF. CDR3 nucleotide sequence: TGTGCCAGCAGCTTAGTCCACGGGCAAGAGACCCAGTACTTC.

The chain couples TRBV6-1 to TRBJ2-3; TRBD2 matches 11 bases. The CDR3 runs to 15 residues. With 0 bases clipped from V and 5 bases from J, the junction kept 1 base outside the gene matches. Germline CDR1 is MNHNS and CDR2 is SASEGT. For the CDR3, the DNA is TGTGCCAGCAGTGAAGCGCTAGCGGGAGGAGATACGCAGTATTTT. Its protein product is CASSEALAGGDTQYF.

V and J are TRBV4-3 and TRBJ1-1, with D possibly TRBD1 on 6 matching bases. CDR1 LGHNA and CDR2 YSLEER come from the germline V gene. The germline V and J ends were trimmed by 4 bases and 1 base, with 16 bases remaining between them. The CDR3 is made up of 16 amino acids. CDR3 nucleotides: TGCGCCAGCAGCCGGGGTGAGGGGGTCGCGAACACTGAAGCTTTCTTT. Translated, it gives CASSRGEGVANTEAFF.

This clone was counted a single time. This chain links TRBV19 with TRBJ2-1; no reliable D call. Trimming removed 1 base from V and 6 bases from J, with 7 bases in between. Per germline, CDR1 LNHDA and CDR2 SQIVND (reference sequence). This CDR3 is built from 13 residues. CDR3 sequence reads: CASSIASANEQFF. The CDR3 DNA reads as TGTGCCAGTAGTATAGCCAGCGCCAATGAGCAGTTCTTC.

Points on this clone: Other DNA sequences in the sample encode the same CDR3. This CDR3 reads CASSLGLNYGYTF. The CDR3 region has the DNA TGTGCCAGCAGCCTCGGACTAAACTATGGCTACACCTTC. The V call is TRBV7-9, the J call TRBJ1-2; D is ambiguous. Germline CDR1 and CDR2: SEHNR and FQNEAQ (reference sequence). V lost 5 bases, J lost 2 bases, and 9 bases lay in between. CDR3 length equals 13 residues.

The V call is TRBV27, the J call TRBJ1-6, with TRBD1 matching over 11 bases. V lost 3 bases and J lost 7; bases outside the gene matches: 5. The CDR3 has 16 residues. Germline CDR1 reads MNHEY; CDR2 reads SMNVEV (reference sequence). CDR3 in amino acids: CASSLRTGGRNSPLHF. In nucleotides, the CDR3 is TGTGCCAGCAGTTTGAGGACAGGGGGCAGGAATTCACCCCTCCACTTT.

The CDR3 spells CASSHRSRKGKFLNNSPLHF. In nucleotides, the CDR3 is TGTGCCAGCAGCCATAGATCCCGAAAGGGGAAATTCCTTAATAATTCACCCCTCCACTTT. This chain links TRBV3-1 (or the pseudogene TRBV3-2) with TRBJ1-6, with TRBD1 as a possible D gene (5 bases). CDR1 LGHDT and CDR2 YNNKEL come from the germline V gene (reference sequence). This CDR3 is built from 20 residues. Trimming pared 3 bases from V and 5 bases from J, leaving 26 bases between.

J is TRBJ2-7 and V is TRBV4-2, with 7 bases lining up with TRBD2. J gave up 0 bases and V 2 bases, and 10 bases lay outside the gene matches. There are 17 residues in the CDR3. The germline gives CDR1 LGHNA, CDR2 YNFKEQ. CDR3 in amino acids: CASSQFLQRGSSYEQYF. CDR3 sequence (DNA): TGTGCCAGCAGCCAATTCTTGCAGCGGGGCTCCTCCTACGAGCAGTACTTC.

This sequence joins TRBV27 and TRBJ2-6, with D hard to call. Germline V lookup: CDR1 MNHEY, CDR2 SMNVEV (reference sequence). V lost 8 bases and J 0 bases, leaving 11 bases between the germline ends. This CDR3 contains 15 residues. The CDR3 sequence: CASAARSSGANVLTF. DNA of the CDR3: TGTGCCAGCGCGGCCCGGAGCTCTGGGGCCAACGTCCTGACTTTC.

This chain connects TRBV11-2 to TRBJ1-2, with D uncertain. The CDR3 contains 12 residues. Trimming pared 5 bases from V and 4 bases from J, leaving 8 bases between. Germline V gene lookup returns CDR1 SGHAT and CDR2 FQNNGV. The CDR3 DNA is TGTGCCAGCAGCCCCTCCCGCTATGGCTACACCTTC. Amino acid sequence: CASSPSRYGYTF.

This clone was detected only once. The genes are TRBV7-9 and TRBJ1-6; 11 bases are shared with TRBD1. V lost 2 bases to trimming and J lost 8 bases; unmatched junction nucleotides: 2. The germline CDR1 and CDR2 sequences are SEHNR and FQNEAQ (reference sequence). The CDR3 runs 15 residues. The CDR3 region has the DNA TGTGCCAGCAGCTTATGGGGACAGGGGGATTCACCCCTCCACTTT. Amino acid sequence: CASSLWGQGDSPLHF.

V is TRBV2 and J is TRBJ1-5; perhaps TRBD1 as D (5 bases). Germline CDR1 reads SNHLY; CDR2 reads FYNNEI. The CDR3 extends over 15 amino acids. V gave up 6 bases and J gave up 7 bases, with 19 bases separating them. The chain's CDR3 is CASRGQGQVGQPQHF. The CDR3 coding sequence is TGTGCCAGCAGAGGGCAGGGCCAGGTGGGACAGCCCCAGCATTTT.

The chain links TRBV29-1 to TRBJ1-1; 10 bases match TRBD1. This CDR3 comprises 13 residues. Germline V gene lookup returns CDR1 SQVTM and CDR2 ANQGSEA. V shed 7 bases and J 4 bases; nucleotides not matched to a gene: 6. CDR3: CSATTGGVTEAFF. The DNA for the CDR3 is TGCAGCGCCACGACAGGGGGCGTCACTGAAGCTTTCTTT.

The CDR3 DNA is TGTGCCAGCAGTTATGGGGGAGGTGGGCAGAGGAATCAGCCCCAGCATTTT. Its translation: CASSYGGGGQRNQPQHF. The chain joins TRBV6-2 or TRBV6-3 to TRBJ1-5, with TRBD1 as a possible D gene (5 bases). V dropped 3 bases and J dropped 4 bases, with 19 bases sitting between them. This CDR3 is 17 amino acids long. Germline assignment: CDR1 MNHEY and CDR2 SVGEGT.

The chain joins TRBV28 to TRBJ1-1; the match to TRBD1 covers 10 bases. Germline assignment: CDR1 MDHEN and CDR2 SYDVKM. This CDR3 is built from 16 residues. The trim removed 4 bases at V and 3 bases at J, leaving 8 bases unmatched. Here the CDR3 reads CASSSLDRGRDTEAFF. As DNA, the CDR3 is TGTGCCAGCAGTTCCCTGGACAGGGGGAGGGACACTGAAGCTTTCTTT.

This clone was seen just once. The rearrangement links TRBV9 to TRBJ1-4; TRBD1 matches 8 bases. This CDR3 is 14 amino acids long. Losses at the gene ends were 4 bases for V and 7 bases for J; bases not matched to a gene: 6. CDR1 and CDR2 from the germline V gene are SGDLS and YYNGEE. The DNA of the CDR3 is TGTGCCAGCAGCCGCCTCGGGACAGGTGAAAAACTGTTTTTT. This codes for CASSRLGTGEKLFF. Full variable domain (outside the CDR3, taken from reference TRBV9 and TRBJ1-4): DSGVTQTPKHLITATGQRVTLRCSPRSGDLSVYWYQQSLDQGLQFLIQYYNGEERAKGNILERFSAQQFPDLHSELNLSSLELGDSALYFCASSRLGTGEKLFFGSGTQLSVL.

CDR3 sequence reads: CASSDTGTGNQPQHF. In nucleotides, the CDR3 is TGTGCCAGCAGTGATACAGGGACGGGCAATCAGCCCCAGCATTTT. V and J are TRBV6-1 and TRBJ1-5; maybe TRBD1 (6 bases). CDR3 size: 15 residues. Germline V gene sequence: CDR1 MNHNS, CDR2 SASEGT. Trimming removed 3 bases from V and 2 bases from J, with 11 bases in between.

V and J are TRBV10-3 and TRBJ1-6, with no clear D. With 3 bases removed from V and 11 bases from J, the gap between germline ends came to 14 bases. CDR1 ENHRY and CDR2 SYGVKD come from the germline V gene. There are 14 residues in the CDR3. The CDR3 spells CAISERDGGTPLHF. As DNA, the CDR3 is TGTGCCATCAGTGAAAGAGACGGAGGTACACCCCTCCACTTT.

The genes are TRBV13 and TRBJ2-3, with TRBD2 matching over 11 bases. Germline CDR1 reads PRHDT; CDR2 reads FYEKMQ (reference sequence). This CDR3 is built from 20 residues. V was clipped by 2 bases and J by 9 bases; unmatched bases: 22. The CDR3 DNA is TGTGCCAGCAGCTTATCTAGCGGGAGGTCCTGGGGCACCAACACAGGGACGCAGTATTTT. It is translated as CASSLSSGRSWGTNTGTQYF. Using reference TRBV13 and TRBJ2-3 for the parts outside the CDR3, the full variable domain is AAGVIQSPRHLIKEKRETATLKCYPIPRHDTVYWYQQGPGQDPQFLISFYEKMQSDKGSIPDRFSAQQFSDYHSELNMSSLELGDSALYFCASSLSSGRSWGTNTGTQYFGPGTRLTVL.

CDR3 amino acids: CASSSQRTGSNEKLFF. CDR3 coding DNA: TGTGCCAGCAGCTCCCAACGTACAGGGTCTAATGAAAAACTGTTTTTT. V is TRBV11-2 and J is TRBJ1-4; a weak D match, TRBD1 (6 bases). Trimming stripped 4 bases from V and 3 bases from J, with 15 bases between. Looked up from germline, CDR1 is SGHAT and CDR2 is FQNNGV. The CDR3 spans 16 residues.

V usage is TRBV20-1 and J usage is TRBJ2-7; D is possibly TRBD1 (7 bases). In germline, CDR1 is DFQATT, CDR2 SNEGSKA (reference sequence). The CDR3 has 14 residues. The V gene lost 3 bases and the J gene lost 1 base, with 13 bases spanning the gap. The CDR3 nucleotides are TGCAGTGCTAGTGGCAGGGGGGTTTCCTACGAGCAGTACTTC. It translates to CSASGRGVSYEQYF.

V is TRBV20-1 and J is TRBJ1-1; D gene ambiguous. CDR3 length: 10 amino acids. V was cut by 2 bases and J by 7 bases, with 5 bases left in between. Germline CDR1 reads DFQATT; CDR2 reads SNEGSKA (reference sequence). CDR3 coding DNA: TGCAGTGCTAGACCCCATGAAGCTTTCTTT. Its translation is CSARPHEAFF.

This chain links TRBV9 with TRBJ2-3; 10 bases line up with TRBD2. V lost 4 bases, J lost 0 bases, and 8 bases stayed unmatched. This CDR3 has 17 amino acids. CDR1 and CDR2 from the germline V gene are SGDLS and YYNGEE. The CDR3 here is CASSPRGSGGSTDTQYF. The CDR3 region has the DNA TGTGCCAGCAGCCCCAGGGGTAGCGGGGGGAGCACAGATACGCAGTATTTT.

The chain couples TRBV29-1 to TRBJ1-1; 8 bases are shared with TRBD1. CDR1 is SQVTM and CDR2 is ANQGSEA in the germline V gene. The CDR3 covers 13 residues. With 7 bases clipped from V and 0 bases from J, the junction kept 4 bases outside the gene matches. In nucleotides, the CDR3 is TGCAGCGCAGGGGGCTCCATGAACACTGAAGCTTTCTTT. This encodes CSAGGSMNTEAFF.

V usage is TRBV25-1 and J usage is TRBJ2-1, with D possibly matching TRBD2 (6 bases). The CDR3 extends over 14 amino acids. V lost 2 bases, J lost 10 bases, and 15 bases lay in between. The germline CDR1 and CDR2 sequences are MGHDK and SYGVNS. The CDR3 here is CASSEMRAAGEQFF. Here the CDR3 DNA reads TGTGCCAGCAGTGAAATGAGGGCCGCGGGGGAGCAGTTCTTC.